Below, 14 T cell receptor beta chains from the same sample are listed, as sequenced in a study of vaccination effects on CD4 cells after COVID-19 (dated by TCRdb to 2022 to 2024). For these receptors, no antigen is known. Libraries were made using the immunoSEQ multiplex PCR assay. What TCRdb holds here is the immuneACCESS table cut down to in-frame rearrangements. Part of the clones is not present; checked against another copy, under half of the missing clones reflect an unresolved V gene, and the others are unexplained. In this sample the table shows just under 75,000 clones, around 79% of which occur a single time. Clones ranked in the top ten supply about 3.2% of the sample. To identify antigen-specific CD4+ T cell clonotypes by their expansion, the ViraFEST assay first stimulated PBMC with viral peptide pools and then applied TCR sequencing. After more than 9 days of culture, CD4+ T cells were isolated with the EasySep CD4+ T cell isolation kit. The absence of prior SARS-CoV-2 infection in healthy vaccine recipients was confirmed by negative nucleocapsid antibodies before and after vaccination.

Material: CD4+ T cells from PBMCs cultured with HCoV-NL63 spike peptides, obtained before COVID-19 vaccination. The sample's cell subset or site label, in plain terms: HCoV-NL63 spike overlapping peptide pool stimulation. The origin of the receptors is a human donor who received a COVID-19 vaccine.

This clone came up a few times. This chain uses TRBV18 with TRBJ1-2, with 8 bases identical to TRBD1. This CDR3 is 14 amino acids long. Looked up from germline, CDR1 is KGHSH and CDR2 is LQKENI. Losses at the gene ends were 3 bases for V and 2 bases for J; bases not matched to a gene: 2. DNA for the CDR3: TGTGCCAGCTCACCGACAGGGGAAAACTATGGCTACACCTTC. Translation gives CASSPTGENYGYTF.

The chain joins TRBV9 to TRBJ1-1; D unclear. The CDR3 is 14 amino acids. CDR1 SGDLS and CDR2 YYNGEE come from the germline V gene. Trimming removed 0 bases at V and 6 bases at J, with 12 bases between. Written as DNA, the CDR3 is TGTGCCAGCAGCGTAGTCGTCAGGTTCTCTGAAGCTTTCTTT. It encodes CASSVVVRFSEAFF.

This clone was picked up one time. V and J are TRBV27 and TRBJ1-2; D gene unclear. Germline V CDR1 and CDR2: MNHEY, SMNVEV (reference sequence). The length of the CDR3 is 14 residues. V was trimmed by 6 bases and J by 6 bases, leaving 17 bases between them. CDR3 bases: TGTGCCAGCAGCCAACGGGTGGAGAGCGATGGCTACACCTTC. Translating gives CASSQRVESDGYTF.

This clone was found a few times. The chain recombines TRBV2 with TRBJ1-2, with 8 bases fitting TRBD1. V lost 6 bases, J lost 4 bases, and 7 bases stayed unmatched. The CDR3 sequence is 14 residues long. The germline CDR1 and CDR2 sequences are SNHLY and FYNNEI. This CDR3 is CASRHGQGGYGYTF. In nucleotides, the CDR3 is TGTGCCAGCAGACACGGACAGGGAGGCTATGGCTACACCTTC.

The chain couples TRBV19 to TRBJ1-1, with D uncertain. V was cut by 7 bases and J by 2 bases, with 17 bases left in between. CDR1 and CDR2 (germline): LNHDA, SQIVND (reference sequence). CDR3 length equals 15 residues. CDR3 loop: CASTRPGSLNTEAFF. CDR3 DNA: TGTGCCAGTACTCGCCCGGGCAGCTTAAACACTGAAGCTTTCTTT.

This clone has a single count. The chain links TRBV6-1 to TRBJ2-5; D is possibly TRBD1 or TRBD2 (5 bases each). The CDR3 extends over 11 amino acids. Looked up from germline, CDR1 is MNHNS and CDR2 is SASEGT. V lost 8 bases to trimming and J lost 1 base, with 5 bases between them. The CDR3 DNA reads TGTGCCAGCGGGGGCCAAGAGACCCAGTACTTC. Residues: CASGGQETQYF.

The chain links TRBV7-2 to TRBJ1-4; TRBD1 matches 7 bases. The length of the CDR3 is 14 residues. V lost 5 bases and J lost 7; bases outside the gene matches: 7. Germline CDR1 SGHTA, CDR2 FQGNSA. The DNA of the CDR3 is TGTGCCAGCAGCCAAGACAGGGTGGGTGAAAAACTGTTTTTT. As protein: CASSQDRVGEKLFF.

V and J are TRBV5-1 and TRBJ2-5; D is tentatively TRBD1 or TRBD2 (5 bases each). Germline V gene sequence: CDR1 SGHRS, CDR2 YFSETQ. This CDR3 region has 16 residues. The germline V and J ends were trimmed by 3 bases and 1 base, with 16 bases remaining between them. The CDR3 DNA follows: TGCGCCAGCAGCTCCGATCGAGGGGTTGTCCAAGAGACCCAGTACTTC. This translates into CASSSDRGVVQETQYF.

This clone was counted only a few times. Other DNA sequences of this sample code for an identical CDR3. The chain uses TRBV7-9 and TRBJ1-1, with 7 bases aligning to TRBD1. The germline V gene has CDR1 SEHNR and CDR2 FQNEAQ (reference sequence). The CDR3 has 14 residues. Unmatched junction bases numbered 4, after V lost 5 bases and J lost 1 base. The CDR3 DNA sequence: TGTGCCAGCAGCCTGGGACAGCCGAACACTGAAGCTTTCTTT. Translation gives CASSLGQPNTEAFF.

V is TRBV4-1 and J is TRBJ2-1; D may be TRBD2 (6 bases). The CDR3 has 16 amino acids. Germline V gene sequence: CDR1 MGHRA, CDR2 YSYEKL. V dropped 4 bases and J dropped 5 bases, with 18 bases sitting between them. The CDR3 loop is CASSRLRTREDNEQFF. Here the CDR3 DNA reads TGCGCCAGCAGCCGGTTACGGACAAGGGAGGACAATGAGCAGTTCTTC.

J is TRBJ1-2 and V is TRBV5-1; 7 bases agree with TRBD1. The CDR3 consists of 13 residues. V dropped 5 bases and J dropped 4; count of bases not matched to a gene: 5. Per the germline V gene, CDR1 is SGHRS and CDR2 is YFSETQ. The CDR3 DNA follows: TGCGCCAGCAGTACAGGGGCTAGCTATGGCTACACCTTC. As protein: CASSTGASYGYTF.

V gene TRBV6-2 or TRBV6-3 combines with J gene TRBJ2-5; D may be TRBD2 (5 bases). The CDR3 is 15 amino acids. V lost 0 bases and J 1 base, leaving 9 bases between the germline ends. Germline-derived CDR1 and CDR2 are MNHEY and SVGEGT. CDR3 residues: CASSYSTGIQETQYF. Here the CDR3 DNA reads TGTGCCAGCAGTTACTCGACGGGGATCCAAGAGACCCAGTACTTC.

As for this clone: The sample holds other DNA sequences that translate to the same CDR3. This sequence joins TRBV15 and TRBJ1-3, with D tentatively TRBD1 (6 bases). This CDR3 spans 15 amino acids. Per germline, CDR1 LNHNV and CDR2 YYDKDF (reference sequence). Trimming left V 0 bases short and J 4 bases short, with 10 bases between. This CDR3 reads CATSRDPGAGNTIYF. The CDR3 bases are TGTGCCACCAGCAGAGATCCAGGGGCCGGAAACACCATATATTTT.

This rearrangement joins TRBV2 to TRBJ1-5, with a tentative D call TRBD1 (5 bases). CDR3 size: 19 residues. V shed 7 bases and J shed 0 bases, with 25 bases lying between them. The germline V gene encodes CDR1 SNHLY and CDR2 FYNNEI. In nucleotides, the CDR3 is TGTGCCAGCAACGATGGGGCGGAGGGGCTAGAATATAGCAATCAGCCCCAGCATTTT. The encoded protein is CASNDGAEGLEYSNQPQHF. The variable domain in full, completed from reference TRBV2 and TRBJ1-5, reads EPEVTQTPSHQVTQMGQEVILRCVPISNHLYFYWYRQILGQKVEFLVSFYNNEISEKSEIFDDQFSVERPDGSNFTLKIRSTKLEDSAMYFCASNDGAEGLEYSNQPQHFGDGTRLSIL.